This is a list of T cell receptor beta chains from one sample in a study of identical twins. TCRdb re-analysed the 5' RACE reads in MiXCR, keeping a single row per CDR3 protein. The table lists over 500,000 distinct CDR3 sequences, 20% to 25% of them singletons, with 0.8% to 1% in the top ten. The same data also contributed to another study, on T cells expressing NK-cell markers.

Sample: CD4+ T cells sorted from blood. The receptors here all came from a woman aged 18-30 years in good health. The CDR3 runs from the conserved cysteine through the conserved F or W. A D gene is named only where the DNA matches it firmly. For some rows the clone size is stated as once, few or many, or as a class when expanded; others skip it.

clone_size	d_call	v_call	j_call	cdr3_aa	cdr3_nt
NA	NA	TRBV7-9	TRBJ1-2	CASSGGQSNYGYTF	TGTGCCAGCAGCGGGGGCCAGAGTAACTATGGCTACACCTTC
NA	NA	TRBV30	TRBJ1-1	CAWWGNTEAFF	TGTGCCTGGTGGGGGAACACTGAAGCTTTCTTT
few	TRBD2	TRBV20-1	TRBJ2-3	CSARSPSSGGTDTQYF	TGCAGTGCTAGATCCCCCTCCAGCGGGGGGACGGATACGCAGTATTTT
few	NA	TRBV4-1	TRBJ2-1	CASSQSPRGGSNEQFF	TGCGCCAGCAGCCAATCCCCTAGGGGGGGGAGTAATGAGCAGTTCTTC
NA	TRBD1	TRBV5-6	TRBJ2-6	CASSWGQGVAGANVLTF	TGTGCCAGCAGCTGGGGACAGGGCGTGGCTGGGGCCAACGTCCTGACTTTC
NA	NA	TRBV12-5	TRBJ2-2	CASGLYGELFF	TGTGCTAGTGGTTTGTACGGGGAGCTGTTTTTT
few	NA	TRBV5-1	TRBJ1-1	CASSMVWGRRAEAFF	TGCGCCAGCAGCATGGTCTGGGGGCGTCGGGCTGAAGCTTTCTTT
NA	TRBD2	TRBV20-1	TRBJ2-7	CSAEGLAGGTYEQYF	TGCAGTGCTGAGGGACTAGCGGGAGGAACCTACGAGCAGTACTTC
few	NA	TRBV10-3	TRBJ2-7	CAISGRGTEGYEQYF	TGTGCCATCAGTGGGAGGGGGACTGAGGGGTACGAGCAGTACTTC
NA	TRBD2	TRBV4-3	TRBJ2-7	CASSYEASGSFHEQYF	TGCGCCAGCAGCTACGAGGCAAGCGGGAGTTTCCACGAGCAGTACTTC
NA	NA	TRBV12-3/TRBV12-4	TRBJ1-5	CASSLGHVPNQPQHF	TGTGCCAGCAGTTTAGGCCACGTCCCCAATCAGCCCCAGCATTTT
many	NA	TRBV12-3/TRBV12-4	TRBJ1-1	CASSFESTAAFF	TGTGCCAGCAGTTTTGAATCCACGGCGGCTTTCTTT
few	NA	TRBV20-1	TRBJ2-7	CSAVFVLIGSYEQYF	TGCAGTGCTGTGTTCGTTTTGATTGGATCCTACGAGCAGTACTTC
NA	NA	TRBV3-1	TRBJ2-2	CASSGILGANTGELFF	TGTGCCAGCAGCGGAATTCTCGGGGCGAACACCGGGGAGCTGTTTTTT
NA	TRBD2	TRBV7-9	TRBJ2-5	CASSPLGLVQETQYF	TGTGCCAGCAGCCCATTAGGACTAGTCCAAGAGACCCAGTACTTC
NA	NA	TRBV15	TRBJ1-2	CATSRDLGQGYGYTF	TGTGCCACCAGCAGAGATCTTGGGCAGGGCTATGGCTACACCTTC
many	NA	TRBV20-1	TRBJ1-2	CSAGFQGGYTF	TGCAGTGCTGGTTTTCAAGGCGGCTACACCTTC
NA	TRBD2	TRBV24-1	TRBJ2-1	CATSGGGSINEQFF	TGTGCCACCAGCGGGGGGGGATCAATCAATGAGCAGTTCTTC
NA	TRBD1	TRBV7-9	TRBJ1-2	CASSFRVRGKDGYTF	TGTGCCAGCAGCTTTCGGGTCAGGGGGAAGGATGGCTACACCTTC
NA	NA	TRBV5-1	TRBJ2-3	CASSTGDGFFGTDTQYF	TGCGCCAGCAGCACCGGGGATGGGTTCTTCGGCACAGATACGCAGTATTTT
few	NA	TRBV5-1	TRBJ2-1	CASSLEWGGQAEQFF	TGCGCCAGCAGCTTAGAGTGGGGCGGGCAGGCTGAGCAGTTCTTC
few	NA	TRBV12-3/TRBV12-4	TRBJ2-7	CASSLMWGDEQYF	TGTGCCAGCAGTTTAATGTGGGGGGACGAGCAGTACTTC
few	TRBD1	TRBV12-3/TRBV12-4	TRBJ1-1	CASTPGGNTEAFF	TGTGCCAGCACCCCAGGGGGGAACACTGAAGCTTTCTTT
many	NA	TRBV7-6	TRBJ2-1	CASSLLTRRGNEQFF	TGTGCCAGCAGCTTACTCACCCGAAGGGGTAATGAGCAGTTCTTC
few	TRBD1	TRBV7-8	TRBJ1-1	CASSLGDRGWGAFF	TGTGCCAGCAGCTTGGGGGACAGGGGATGGGGAGCTTTCTTT
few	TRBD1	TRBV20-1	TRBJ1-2	CSARRDRVRGYTF	TGCAGTGCCAGGAGGGACAGGGTGCGGGGCTACACCTTC
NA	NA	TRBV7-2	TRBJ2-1	CASSSGGTLDEQFF	TGTGCCAGCAGCTCAGGGGGGACTCTGGATGAGCAGTTCTTC
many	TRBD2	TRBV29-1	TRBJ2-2	CSVIAGTTGELFF	TGCAGCGTTATAGCGGGGACAACCGGGGAGCTGTTTTTT
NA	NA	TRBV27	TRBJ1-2	CASKPDGYTF	TGTGCCAGCAAGCCGGATGGCTACACCTTC
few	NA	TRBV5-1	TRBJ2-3	CASSLEYDTDTQYF	TGCGCCAGCAGCTTGGAATACGACACAGATACGCAGTATTTT
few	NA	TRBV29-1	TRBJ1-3	CSVDYGGVGTIYF	TGCAGCGTTGATTATGGAGGGGTAGGCACCATATATTTT
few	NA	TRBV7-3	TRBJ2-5	CASSLMAGHGETQYF	TGTGCCAGCAGCTTAATGGCAGGGCATGGAGAGACCCAGTACTTC
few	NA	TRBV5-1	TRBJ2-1	CASSLFTENEQFF	TGCGCCAGCAGCTTGTTTACGGAGAATGAGCAGTTCTTC
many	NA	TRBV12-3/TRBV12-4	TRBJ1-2	CASSLGPGYTF	TGTGCCAGCAGTTTGGGTCCTGGCTACACCTTC
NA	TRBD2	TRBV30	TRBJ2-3	CAWSETSATDTQYF	TGTGCCTGGAGCGAAACTAGCGCGACAGATACGCAGTATTTT
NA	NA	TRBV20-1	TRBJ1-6	CSARVSGSYNSPLHF	TGCAGTGCTAGAGTTTCGGGGTCCTATAATTCACCCCTCCACTTT
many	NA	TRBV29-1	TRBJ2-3	CSVEGGREADTQYF	TGCAGCGTTGAAGGAGGGCGAGAGGCAGATACGCAGTATTTT
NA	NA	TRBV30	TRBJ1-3	CAWSTNGRNTIYF	TGTGCCTGGAGTACCAACGGGAGAAACACCATATATTTT
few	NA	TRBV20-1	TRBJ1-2	CSARGSTYGYTF	TGCAGTGCTAGAGGGAGCACATATGGCTACACCTTC
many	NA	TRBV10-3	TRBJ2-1	CAISDFNEQFF	TGTGCCATCAGTGATTTCAATGAGCAGTTCTTC
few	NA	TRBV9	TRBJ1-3	CASSVASVQSGNTIYF	TGTGCCAGCAGCGTAGCTAGTGTCCAGTCTGGAAACACCATATATTTT
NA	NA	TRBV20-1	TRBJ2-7	CSANRGTVSYEQYF	TGCAGTGCTAACCGCGGCACAGTCTCCTACGAGCAGTACTTC
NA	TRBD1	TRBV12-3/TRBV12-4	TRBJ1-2	CASSSRQGSNYGYTF	TGTGCCAGCAGTTCTCGACAGGGGAGCAACTATGGCTACACCTTC
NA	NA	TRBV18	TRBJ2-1	CASSPIYGLDEQFF	TGTGCCAGCTCACCTATTTACGGCCTGGATGAGCAGTTCTTC
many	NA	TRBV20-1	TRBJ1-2	CSARDFMGVGYTF	TGCAGTGCTAGAGATTTCATGGGTGTTGGCTACACCTTC
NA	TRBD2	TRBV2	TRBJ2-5	CASSGLAGGVEETQYF	TGTGCCAGCAGTGGACTAGCGGGAGGAGTGGAAGAGACCCAGTACTTC
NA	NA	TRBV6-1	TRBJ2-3	CAIRYLGQYF	TGTGCCATCCGCTACTTGGGGCAGTATTTT
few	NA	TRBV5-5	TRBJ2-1	CASSFSQGPYNEQFF	TGTGCCAGCAGCTTTTCACAGGGCCCCTACAATGAGCAGTTCTTC